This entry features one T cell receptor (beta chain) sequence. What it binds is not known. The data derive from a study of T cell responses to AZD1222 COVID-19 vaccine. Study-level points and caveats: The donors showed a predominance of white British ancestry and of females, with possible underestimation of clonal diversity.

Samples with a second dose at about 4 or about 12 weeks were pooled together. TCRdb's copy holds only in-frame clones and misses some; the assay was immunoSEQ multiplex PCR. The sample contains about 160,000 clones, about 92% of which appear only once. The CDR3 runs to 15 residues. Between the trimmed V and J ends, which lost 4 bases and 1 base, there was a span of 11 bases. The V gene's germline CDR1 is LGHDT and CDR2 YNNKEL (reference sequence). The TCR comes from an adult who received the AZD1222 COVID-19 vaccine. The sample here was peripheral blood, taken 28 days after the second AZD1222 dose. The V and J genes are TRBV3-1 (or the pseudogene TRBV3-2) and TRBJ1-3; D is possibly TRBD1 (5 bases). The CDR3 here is CASSPRWGSGNTIYF. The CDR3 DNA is TGTGCCAGCAGCCCACGTTGGGGGTCTGGAAACACCATATATTTT.